Below, 32 T cell receptor beta chains from the same sample are listed, as sequenced in a study of blood T cells in healthy people across ages. Through a sample-barcoded 5' primer and a J-beta primer mix, a second PCR was run for roughly 6 to 12 cycles. TCRdb recomputed calls from the 5' RACE reads with MiXCR, one row per CDR3 protein. Here the sample spans 1.5 million to 1.9 million distinct CDR3 sequences, roughly two fifths being singletons. The material sequenced was blood. Receptor source: a woman aged 18 to 35 in good health.

The chain combines TRBV23-1 with TRBJ1-2; D remains unclear. Being an ORF, TRBV23-1 has a function that is uncertain. The CDR3 is 15 residues long. Between the trimmed V and J ends, which lost 4 bases and 10 bases, there was a span of 22 bases. CDR3 bases: TGCGCCAGCAGTCGCGGCCCAATGCCCTGGGATGACTACACCTTC. Translation: CASSRGPMPWDDYTF.

The chain carries TRBV27 and TRBJ2-3; TRBD2 is a possible D gene (6 bases). With 3 bases removed from V and 6 bases from J, the gap between germline ends came to 13 bases. The CDR3 length is 14 residues. CDR1 is MNHEY and CDR2 is SMNVEV in the germline V gene (reference sequence). The CDR3 DNA reads as TGTGCCAGCAGTTTTTTTTCGGGGGACGATACGCAGTATTTT. The encoded protein is CASSFFSGDDTQYF.

The rearrangement joins TRBV7-3 to TRBJ2-1, with TRBD2 matching 14 bases. The CDR3 spans 19 residues. V shed 4 bases and J 2 bases; nucleotides not matched to a gene: 10. Germline V lookup: CDR1 SGHTA, CDR2 FQGTGA. CDR3 sequence reads: CASSSTSGRAGFTYNEQFF. The CDR3 DNA follows: TGTGCCAGCAGCTCGACTAGCGGGAGGGCCGGTTTCACCTACAATGAGCAGTTCTTC. Supplemented by reference TRBV7-3 and TRBJ2-1, the full variable domain reads GAGVSQTPSNKVTEKGKYVELRCDPISGHTALYWYRQSLGQGPEFLIYFQGTGAADDSGLPNDRFFAVRPEGSVSTLKIQRTERGDSAVYLCASSSTSGRAGFTYNEQFFGPGTRLTVL.

The chain is built from TRBV7-3 and TRBJ2-3; D is possibly TRBD1 (5 bases). V was clipped by 3 bases and J by 2 bases, with 9 bases between them. The CDR3 consists of 14 residues. Germline lookup yields CDR1 SGHTA and CDR2 FQGTGA. The chain's CDR3 is CASSFGHATDTQYF. In nucleotides, the CDR3 is TGTGCCAGCAGCTTCGGACACGCCACAGATACGCAGTATTTT.

This sequence joins TRBV29-1 and TRBJ2-7; 7 nucleotides align to TRBD1. The trim removed 6 bases at V and 1 base at J, leaving 9 bases unmatched. Germline V gene sequence: CDR1 SQVTM, CDR2 ANQGSEA. CDR3 length: 14 residues. CDR3 DNA sequence: TGCAGCGTGATTGCAAAGGACAGGTCCTACGAGCAGTACTTC. As protein: CSVIAKDRSYEQYF.

The rearrangement uses TRBV15 and TRBJ2-1, with TRBD2 identical over 9 bases. There are 13 residues in the CDR3. CDR1 and CDR2 (germline): LNHNV, YYDKDF (reference sequence). V gave up 3 bases and J gave up 10 bases; unmatched junction bases: 4. DNA of the CDR3: TGTGCCACCAGCAGCATAAGCGGGAGGGAGCAGTTCTTC. It codes for CATSSISGREQFF.

This clonotype was detected a few times. The rearrangement links TRBV12-3 or TRBV12-4 to TRBJ1-2, with D possibly TRBD1 on 5 matching bases. V lost 8 bases and J lost 6, with 13 bases in between. The CDR3 consists of 12 residues. The CDR3 DNA is TGTGCCAGCCGAGCCAGGGTAGATGGCTACACCTTC. This sequence encodes CASRARVDGYTF.

This clonotype appeared a few times. Written as DNA, the CDR3 is TGTGCCAGCTCGAGGGGCAATCAGCCCCAGCATTTT. This codes for CASSRGNQPQHF. This chain links TRBV2 with TRBJ1-5; no definite D call. With 8 bases removed from V and 2 bases from J, the gap between germline ends came to 7 bases. Germline V lookup: CDR1 SNHLY, CDR2 FYNNEI. The CDR3 contains 12 residues.

This clonotype turned up a few times. The chain combines TRBV27 with TRBJ2-1; either TRBD1 or TRBD2 may fit D (5 bases each). Trimming took 6 bases from V and 0 from J, leaving 9 bases between them. In germline, CDR1 is MNHEY, CDR2 SMNVEV (reference sequence). The CDR3 runs to 14 residues. The CDR3 loop reads CASRGVHSYNEQFF. For the CDR3, the DNA is TGTGCCAGCAGGGGGGTTCACTCCTACAATGAGCAGTTCTTC.

This clonotype was seen more than once but under ten times. This rearrangement joins TRBV6-6 to TRBJ2-1; 11 bases are shared with TRBD2. This CDR3 contains 17 residues. CDR1 is MNHNY and CDR2 is SVGAGI in the germline V gene (reference sequence). J gave up 0 bases and V 2 bases, and 3 bases lay outside the gene matches. CDR3 nucleotide sequence: TGTGCCAGCAGTTACCCTACTAGCGGGAGCTCCTACAATGAGCAGTTCTTC. Translating gives CASSYPTSGSSYNEQFF.

The chain recombines TRBV6-6 with TRBJ2-5; 12 bases fit TRBD1. J lost 5 bases, V lost 8 bases, and 6 bases had no gene match. The germline gives CDR1 MNHNY, CDR2 SVGAGI (reference sequence). This CDR3 region has 14 residues. CDR3 bases: TGTGCCAGCTTTTGGGACAGGGGGCACGAGACCCAGTACTTC. This codes for CASFWDRGHETQYF.

The chain is built from TRBV7-9 and TRBJ2-1; 7 bases align to TRBD1. CDR1 and CDR2 (germline): SEHNR, FQNEAQ (reference sequence). V lost 4 bases to trimming and J lost 7 bases; unmatched junction nucleotides: 10. The CDR3 runs to 15 residues. Here the CDR3 reads CASSSVQGQRNEQFF. The CDR3 region has the DNA TGTGCCAGCAGCTCCGTCCAGGGACAGAGAAATGAGCAGTTCTTC. Drawing the rest from reference TRBV7-9 and TRBJ2-1, the complete variable domain is DTGVSQNPRHKITKRGQNVTFRCDPISEHNRLYWYRQTLGQGPEFLTYFQNEAQLEKSRLLSDRFSAERPKGSFSTLEIQRTEQGDSAMYLCASSSVQGQRNEQFFGPGTRLTVL.

This clonotype was observed a few times. The V call is TRBV29-1, the J call TRBJ1-5, with D perhaps TRBD1 (5 bases). Germline values: CDR1 SQVTM, CDR2 ANQGSEA. Trimming took off 3 bases at V and 4 bases at J, with 19 bases between the two ends. This CDR3 region has 16 residues. The CDR3 sequence is CSVEGGTGDGNQPQHF. The DNA of the CDR3 is TGCAGCGTTGAGGGGGGTACAGGTGATGGGAATCAGCCCCAGCATTTT.

This chain joins TRBV3-1 and TRBJ1-4; D is uncertain. Germline V gene lookup returns CDR1 LGHDT and CDR2 YNNKEL (reference sequence). The CDR3 covers 15 residues. Trimming cost V 5 bases and J 0 bases, with 10 bases left between them. The DNA of the CDR3 is TGTGCCAGCAGCGAGGAGGCAGCAACTAATGAAAAACTGTTTTTT. Amino acids: CASSEEAATNEKLFF. Looking up the rest from reference TRBV3-1 and TRBJ1-4 gives the full variable domain: DTAVSQTPKYLVTQMGNDKSIKCEQNLGHDTMYWYKQDSKKFLKIMFSYNNKELIINETVPNRFSPKSPDKAHLNLHINSLELGDSAVYFCASSEEAATNEKLFFGSGTQLSVL.

The chain has TRBV29-1 and TRBJ2-7; TRBD1 might be the D (5 bases). The closer fit of TRBJ2-5 to the DNA end suggests the J call may be wrong. There are 13 residues in the CDR3. CDR1 is SQVTM and CDR2 is ANQGSEA in the germline V gene. CDR3 in DNA: TGCAGCGTCCGCCCCCGACAGCAAGAGACCCAGTACTTC. Amino acid sequence: CSVRPRQQETQYF.

The chain links TRBV20-1 to TRBJ1-3; D is perhaps TRBD1 (5 bases). V was cut by 6 bases and J by 2 bases, with 17 bases left in between. The CDR3 runs to 15 residues. Germline loops: CDR1 DFQATT, CDR2 SNEGSKA (reference sequence). CDR3 protein: CSASKGANPGNTIYF. CDR3 sequence (DNA): TGCAGTGCCTCCAAAGGGGCAAACCCTGGAAACACCATATATTTT.

This chain joins TRBV5-5 and TRBJ2-1; 8 bases map to TRBD2. This CDR3 has 16 amino acids. Germline V gene sequence: CDR1 SGHKS, CDR2 YYEKEE (reference sequence). V dropped 3 bases and J dropped 4; count of bases not matched to a gene: 9. The CDR3 loop reads CASSSSLAEVYNEQFF. In nucleotides, the CDR3 is TGTGCCAGCAGCTCCTCACTAGCGGAAGTTTACAATGAGCAGTTCTTC.

V usage is TRBV6-6 and J usage is TRBJ1-3; possibly TRBD1 for D (5 bases). The CDR3 is 17 residues long. Trimming removed 6 bases from V and 0 bases from J, with 18 bases in between. The V gene's germline CDR1 is MNHNY and CDR2 SVGAGI (reference sequence). CDR3 loop: CASRYQARGGSGNTIYF. CDR3 nucleotides: TGTGCCAGCAGATATCAAGCCCGGGGGGGCTCTGGAAACACCATATATTTT.

The chain couples TRBV5-1 to TRBJ1-2, with a tentative D call TRBD1 (5 bases). V shed 2 bases and J shed 6 bases, with 17 bases lying between them. CDR1 is SGHRS and CDR2 is YFSETQ in the germline V gene. The CDR3 sequence is 15 residues long. CDR3 nucleotide sequence: TGCGCCAGCAGCTTCGTGCACCTCGGGGCGGATGGCTACACCTTC. It translates to CASSFVHLGADGYTF. Drawing the rest from reference TRBV5-1 and TRBJ1-2, the complete variable domain is KAGVTQTPRYLIKTRGQQVTLSCSPISGHRSVSWYQQTPGQGLQFLFEYFSETQRNKGNFPGRFSGRQFSNSRSEMNVSTLELGDSALYLCASSFVHLGADGYTFGSGTRLTVV.

As concerns this clonotype: An end of the junction does not agree with germline; a read error may underlie this. This chain joins TRBV29-1 and TRBJ1-1; no reliable D call. The CDR3 length is 15 residues. Germline CDR1 and CDR2: SQVTM and ANQGSEA. The CDR3 coding sequence is TGCAGCGTTTTGTTACCGACGGAAAGTTCCACTGTAGCTTTCTTT. This encodes CSVLLPTESSTVAFF. The entire variable domain, with the rest obtained from reference TRBV29-1 and TRBJ1-1, is as follows: SAVISQKPSRDICQRGTSLTIQCQVDSQVTMMFWYRQQPGQSLTLIATANQGSEATYESGFVIDKFPISRPNLTFSTLTVSNMSPEDSSIYLCSVLLPTESSTVAFFGQGTRLTVV.

This clonotype came up a few times. V and J are TRBV6-2 or TRBV6-3 and TRBJ2-3; 8 bases line up with TRBD2. CDR1 is MNHEY and CDR2 is SVGEGT in the germline V gene. The CDR3 contains 17 residues. The CDR3 region is CASGFNMAGGSTDTQYF. In DNA, the CDR3 is TGTGCTAGCGGTTTTAATATGGCGGGAGGAAGCACAGATACGCAGTATTTT.

V gene TRBV6-2 or TRBV6-3 combines with J gene TRBJ2-4; D remains ambiguous. The CDR3 is 15 residues long. V was clipped by 1 base and J by 0 bases, with 7 bases between them. Germline assignment: CDR1 MNHEY and CDR2 SVGEGT. CDR3 DNA sequence: TGTGCCAGCAGTTACTTGGCGGCAGCCAAAAACATTCAGTACTTC. It is translated as CASSYLAAAKNIQYF.

The chain is built from TRBV4-1 and TRBJ2-5; D may be TRBD2 (5 bases). CDR1 and CDR2 (germline): MGHRA, YSYEKL. This CDR3 has 14 residues. Trimming left V 1 base short and J 2 bases short, with 8 bases between. DNA for the CDR3: TGCGCCAGCAGCCAAGTGACTACACAAGAGACCCAGTACTTC. Translated: CASSQVTTQETQYF.

V is TRBV12-3 or TRBV12-4 and J is TRBJ2-3; D may be TRBD1 (6 bases). The CDR3 extends over 12 amino acids. Trimming took 5 bases from V and 10 from J, leaving 13 bases between them. The CDR3 reads CASSDLGGSQYF. CDR3 DNA sequence: TGTGCCAGCAGTGACCTTGGGGGCTCGCAGTATTTT.

As regards this clonotype: The junction differs from germline at one of its ends, possibly a read error. The J gene is TRBJ1-1, the V gene TRBV29-1; a possible D gene is TRBD1 (6 bases). CDR1 and CDR2 from the germline V gene are SQVTM and ANQGSEA. The CDR3 spans 12 residues. The CDR3 DNA is TGCAGCGTCCAGGGGTTCCGCACTGAACCTTTCTTT. Translating it yields CSVQGFRTEPFF.

There are a few counts of this clonotype. V usage is TRBV14 and J usage is TRBJ2-3; 9 positions match TRBD1. Trimming cost V 4 bases and J 4 bases; bases outside gene matches: 9. The CDR3 is 16 residues long. CDR1 and CDR2 (germline): SGHDN, FVKESK. CDR3 in amino acids: CASSLGTGWNADTQYF. As DNA, the CDR3 is TGTGCCAGCAGCCTGGGGACAGGGTGGAACGCAGATACGCAGTATTTT.

Remarks on this clonotype: No conserved phenylalanine or tryptophan is present at the end of the CDR3, so a read error is the likely explanation. The chain carries TRBV12-3 or TRBV12-4 and TRBJ2-3; maybe TRBD1 (6 bases). Deletions cut 6 bases from V and 4 bases from J, with 23 bases between. The CDR3 is 17 residues long. In nucleotides, the CDR3 is TGTGCCAGCAGACCCCTGGGGGCAAGGATTAGCGCAGATACGCAGTATTCT. It yields the protein CASRPLGARISADTQYS.

Here the CDR3 reads CASSLTANEQYF. The CDR3 DNA sequence: TGTGCCAGCAGCTTAACGGCAAACGAGCAGTACTTC. This sequence joins TRBV7-6 and TRBJ2-7; D gene uncertain. V gave up 2 bases and J gave up 5 bases, with 7 bases separating them. Germline V gives CDR1 SGHVS, CDR2 FNYEAQ. This CDR3 is built from 12 residues. Complete variable domain (other parts from reference TRBV7-6 and TRBJ2-7): GAGVSQSPRYKVTKRGQDVALRCDPISGHVSLYWYRQALGQGPEFLTYFNYEAQQDKSGLPNDRFSAERPEGSISTLTIQRTEQRDSAMYRCASSLTANEQYFGPGTRLTVT.

This chain joins TRBV12-3 or TRBV12-4 and TRBJ1-5; maybe TRBD1 (5 bases). V was pared by 5 bases and J by 3 bases, with 11 bases between. This CDR3 comprises 14 residues. The CDR3 DNA is TGTGCCAGCAGTGCGGGGACCCCCAATCAGCCCCAGCATTTT. This encodes CASSAGTPNQPQHF.

The rearrangement joins TRBV10-3 to TRBJ1-1, with no clear D. V was cut by 8 bases and J by 4 bases, with 20 bases left in between. CDR1 ENHRY and CDR2 SYGVKD come from the germline V gene. The CDR3 is 15 amino acids. CDR3 sequence: CAIGQTGFGSTEAFF. CDR3 nucleotides: TGTGCCATCGGCCAGACGGGCTTCGGGAGCACTGAAGCTTTCTTT.

This clonotype has more than one count but fewer than ten. V is TRBV6-2 or TRBV6-3 and J is TRBJ2-1, with 7 bases aligning to TRBD1. V gave up 6 bases and J gave up 13 bases; unmatched junction bases: 21. The CDR3 covers 16 residues. CDR1 is MNHEY and CDR2 is SVGEGT in the germline V gene. The CDR3 region has the DNA TGTGCCAGCAGGAAAAGGGGGCAGTCCACTACAATCGGACAGTTCTTC. Protein: CASRKRGQSTTIGQFF.

This clonotype came up a few times. The chain links TRBV2 to TRBJ2-4; D unresolved. The J call could be wrong; TRBJ2-7 is a better fit for the DNA end. Per germline, CDR1 SNHLY and CDR2 FYNNEI. This CDR3 has 14 residues. In DNA form, the CDR3 reads TGTGCCAGCAGGGAGACGACAATCAGGTACGAGCAGTACTTC. Translated: CASRETTIRYEQYF.